A single sample is the source of the 2 T cell receptor beta chains below, sequenced in a study of CDR3 diversity in severe acne. TCRdb re-derived calls from the PCR reads in MiXCR, one entry per CDR3 protein. The table has almost 85,000 distinct CDR3 sequences, about 54% seen once. The sample was blood. The receptors shown here come from a male donor in good health, without acne.

This rearrangement joins TRBV20-1 to TRBJ2-7; 11 positions agree with TRBD2. CDR1 and CDR2 (germline): DFQATT, SNEGSKA (reference sequence). With 5 bases clipped from V and 2 bases from J, the junction kept 5 bases outside the gene matches. The CDR3 is 14 amino acids. The CDR3 region has the DNA TGCAGTGCTTTGACTAGCGGGAAACCCTACGAGCAGTACTTC. Translated: CSALTSGKPYEQYF.

This clonotype was counted ten times or more. The chain couples TRBV4-1 to TRBJ2-7; 8 positions match TRBD1. Germline trimming cut 0 bases from V and 0 bases from J; bases unmatched to any gene: 4. CDR3 length: 16 residues. Germline CDR1 and CDR2: MGHRA and YSYEKL. CDR3 sequence reads: CASSQDNDRGSYEQYF. The CDR3, as DNA: TGCGCCAGCAGCCAAGATAACGACAGGGGCTCCTACGAGCAGTACTTC.